This T cell receptor (beta chain) was sequenced during a study of Ad26.COV2.S vaccination and SARS-CoV-2 variants. Whole-study context: Once, or twice with 56 days between doses, Ad26.COV2.S was given intramuscularly.

Assay used: immunoSEQ multiplex PCR; TCRdb lists only in-frame clones, some missing. The table has about 680,000 clones, about 90% seen once. Comment on this clone: Its target is unknown.

Whole-study findings and limits: Possible underestimation of total T cell responses by the TCR breadth and depth analyses was noted. Responses of spike-specific T cells (both CD8+ and CD4+) reportedly showed substantial breadth after vaccination.

As for treatment: around 19 received Ad26.COV2.S at low or high dose, single or two shots; 5 received placebo; per-sample allocation not given. Sampling was done on day 63 after the first vaccine or placebo injection. This TCR was recovered from a person between 18 and 65 years old who received the Ad26.COV2.S COVID-19 vaccine or a placebo. This specimen consisted of peripheral blood, obtained in a trial of Ad26.COV2.S vaccine versus placebo.

CDR3 bases: TGTGCCAGCAGACAAAACAGGGCCCTTAATGAAAAACTGTTTTTT. It is translated as CASRQNRALNEKLFF. The V and J genes are TRBV6-5 and TRBJ1-4; the D gene is possibly TRBD1 (6 bases). V lost 6 bases and J 4 bases, leaving 15 bases between the germline ends. The CDR3 contains 15 residues. The V gene's germline CDR1 is MNHEY and CDR2 SVGAGI.